The clone carrying this T cell receptor beta chain was counted once. V was pared by 2 bases and J by 2 bases, with 12 bases between. The CDR3 is made up of 16 amino acids. CDR1 LGHNA and CDR2 YSLEER come from the germline V gene. Enrolment of Seattle patients took place during active infection, and they were followed longitudinally. The data originate from a study of blood T cell repertoires in COVID-19. Study-level background: The United States, Italy and Spain supplied acute and convalescent COVID-19 samples. Nucleic acid was either cDNA or gDNA, and it came from T cells, B-cell-depleted T cells, or PBMCs.

Methods used by the authors: The authors estimated nucleated cell counts from reference gene primer amplification. Assay used: immunoSEQ multiplex PCR; TCRdb lists only in-frame clones, some missing. V, J and clone size derive from that table, while D and trimming were established from the DNA sequence. Seen here are under 250,000 clones, about 82% observed once, and the top ten hold roughly 2.2%. The sequenced sample was peripheral blood. The origin of this receptor is a woman aged 70-85 years with COVID-19, enrolled during active disease. The chain recombines TRBV4-3 with TRBJ2-2; the D is unclear. Here the CDR3 reads CASSQRVTGNTGELFF. CDR3 nucleotides: TGCGCCAGCAGCCAACGGGTAACGGGTAACACCGGGGAGCTGTTTTTT.